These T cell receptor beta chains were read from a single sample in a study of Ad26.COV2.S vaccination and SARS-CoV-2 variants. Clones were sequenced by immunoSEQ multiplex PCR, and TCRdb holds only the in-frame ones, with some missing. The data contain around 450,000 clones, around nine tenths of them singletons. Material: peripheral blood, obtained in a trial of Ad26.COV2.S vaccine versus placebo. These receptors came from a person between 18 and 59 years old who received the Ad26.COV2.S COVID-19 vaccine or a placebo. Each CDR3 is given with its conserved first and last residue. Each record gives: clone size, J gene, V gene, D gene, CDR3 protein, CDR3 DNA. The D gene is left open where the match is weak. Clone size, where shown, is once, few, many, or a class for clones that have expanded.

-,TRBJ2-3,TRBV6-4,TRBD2,CASSESGGPTDTQYF,TGTGCCAGCAGTGAATCGGGAGGGCCCACAGATACGCAGTATTTT
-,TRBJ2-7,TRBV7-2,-,CASSYPDRSYEQYF,TGTGCCAGCAGCTACCCCGACAGGTCCTACGAGCAGTACTTC
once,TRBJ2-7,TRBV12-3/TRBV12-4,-,CASSLAPYEQYF,TGTGCCAGCAGTTTAGCGCCCTACGAGCAGTACTTC
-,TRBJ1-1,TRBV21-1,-,CASSKALTDTEAFF,TGTGCCAGCAGCAAAGCGCTCACCGACACTGAAGCTTTCTTT
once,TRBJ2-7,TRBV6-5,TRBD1,CASSYSRQGGYEQYF,TGTGCCAGCAGTTACTCGAGACAGGGGGGCTACGAGCAGTACTTC
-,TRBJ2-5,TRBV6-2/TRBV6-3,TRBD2,CASSNGLAGIQETQYF,TGTGCCAGCAGCAACGGACTAGCGGGCATCCAAGAGACCCAGTACTTC
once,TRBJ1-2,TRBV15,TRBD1,CATSRTRQGVNYGYTF,TGTGCCACCAGCAGGACCCGACAGGGCGTTAACTATGGCTACACCTTC
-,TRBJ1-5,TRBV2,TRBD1,CASSESGQIQPQHF,TGTGCCAGCAGTGAATCGGGACAGATTCAGCCCCAGCATTTT
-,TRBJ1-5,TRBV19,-,CASTLSGTYMIEPQHF,TGTGCCAGTACCCTTTCCGGGACCTACATGATTGAACCCCAGCATTTT
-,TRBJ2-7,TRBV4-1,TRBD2,CASSQLAGDPYEQYF,TGCGCCAGCAGCCAACTAGCGGGGGACCCCTACGAGCAGTACTTC
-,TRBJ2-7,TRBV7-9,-,CASSLEAITYEQYF,TGTGCCAGCAGCTTAGAGGCCATAACCTACGAGCAGTACTTC
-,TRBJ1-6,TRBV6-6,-,CASSYRGNNSPLHF,TGTGCCAGCAGTTACAGGGGGAATAATTCACCCCTCCACTTT
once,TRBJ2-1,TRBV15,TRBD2,CATFGTSGSPSYNEQFF,TGTGCCACCTTTGGGACTAGCGGGAGCCCCTCCTACAATGAGCAGTTCTTC
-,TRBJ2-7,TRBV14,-,CASSPPGSLYEQYF,TGTGCCAGCAGCCCTCCTGGCAGTCTCTACGAGCAGTACTTC
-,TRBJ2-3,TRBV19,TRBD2,CASTSRGSGGTDTQYF,TGTGCCAGTACCTCACGCGGTAGCGGGGGCACAGATACGCAGTATTTT
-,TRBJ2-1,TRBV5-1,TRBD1,CASKNGQGAGEQFF,TGCGCCAGCAAGAACGGACAGGGGGCGGGTGAGCAGTTCTTC
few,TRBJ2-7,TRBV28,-,CASSWGSYEQYF,TGTGCCAGCAGTTGGGGGTCCTACGAGCAGTACTTC
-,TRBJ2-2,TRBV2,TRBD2,CASSDEKGLAGDVSTGELFF,TGTGCCAGCAGCGACGAAAAAGGACTAGCGGGAGACGTTTCCACCGGGGAGCTGTTTTTT
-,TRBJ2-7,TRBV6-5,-,CASSYIQGYYEQYF,TGTGCCAGCAGTTACATACAGGGATACTACGAGCAGTACTTC
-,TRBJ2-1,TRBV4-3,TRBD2,CASSQDRLAGPYNEQFF,TGCGCCAGCAGCCAAGATCGGTTAGCGGGACCCTACAATGAGCAGTTCTTC
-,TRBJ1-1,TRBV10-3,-,CAISRENTEAFF,TGTGCCATCAGCAGGGAGAACACTGAAGCTTTCTTT
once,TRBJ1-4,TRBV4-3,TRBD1,CASSQDLRGGANEKLFF,TGCGCCAGCAGCCAAGATCTCAGGGGGGGTGCTAATGAAAAACTGTTTTTT
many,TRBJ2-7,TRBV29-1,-,CSVERPGTYEQYF,TGCAGCGTTGAGCGTCCAGGGACCTACGAGCAGTACTTC
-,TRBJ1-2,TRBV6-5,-,CASSYGGGPNYGYTF,TGTGCCAGCAGTTACGGCGGGGGACCTAACTATGGCTACACCTTC
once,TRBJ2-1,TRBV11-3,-,CASSSRSGRASNEQFF,TGTGCCAGCAGCTCCAGATCGGGACGGGCCTCCAATGAGCAGTTCTTC